This record concerns one T cell receptor (beta chain) sequence. Antigen unknown. Genomic DNA of every subset was divided equally among multiple immunoSEQ plates. Ten immunoSEQ deep assay plates were used to sequence unsorted PBMC DNA. Some clones are missing from TCRdb's copy, which holds only in-frame ones; the method was immunoSEQ multiplex PCR. In the table there are about 490,000 clones, around 78% of which are singletons. This sample stems from a study of shared clonotypes between healthy human individuals. Study as a whole: The cohort had two women and a few men, ages 18 to 49. The study's findings and limits: Limited genetic and exposure-history diversity came from having few donors.

The junction had 7 bases not matched to a gene; V was cut back by 2 bases and J by 6 bases. The CDR3 sequence is 16 residues long. The germline V gene encodes CDR1 KGHSH and CDR2 LQKENI. The clonotype comes from a woman aged 40 to 50 in good health. Some clones in this sample may be carry-over from other donors' samples. The chain combines TRBV18 with TRBJ2-3, with 11 bases identical to TRBD2. The sequenced material came from PBMCs. This CDR3 reads CASSPTSGSLGDTQYF. CDR3 coding DNA: TGTGCCAGCTCACCAACTAGCGGGAGTTTGGGGGATACGCAGTATTTT.